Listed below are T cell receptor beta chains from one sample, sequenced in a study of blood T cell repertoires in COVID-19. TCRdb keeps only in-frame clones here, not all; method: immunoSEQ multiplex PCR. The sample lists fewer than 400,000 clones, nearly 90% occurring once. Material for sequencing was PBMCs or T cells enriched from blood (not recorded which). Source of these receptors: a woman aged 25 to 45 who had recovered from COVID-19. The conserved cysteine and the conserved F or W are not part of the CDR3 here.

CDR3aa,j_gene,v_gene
ASSLVFRERTEAF,TRBJ1-1,TRBV11-2
ASSGGGAGNSYEQY,TRBJ2-7,TRBV25-1
ASSSRTETSTNEQF,TRBJ2-1,TRBV11-3
ASSRTGATNTGELF,TRBJ2-2,TRBV4-2
ASRQGQRKAF,TRBJ1-1,TRBV3-1/TRBV3-2
ASSGTSYEQY,TRBJ2-7,TRBV27
ASGRATYEQY,TRBJ2-7,TRBV2
ASSEREGNTEAF,TRBJ1-1,TRBV21-1
AWRPSGGYDTQY,TRBJ2-3,TRBV30
ASSNRGTGNAYPRSYGYT,TRBJ1-2,TRBV21-1
AIARQNYGYT,TRBJ1-2,TRBV10-3
ASSDGTSGYNEQF,TRBJ2-1,TRBV10-1
ASSLGLVYEQY,TRBJ2-7,TRBV5-1
ASSADRFSSYNSPLH,TRBJ1-6,TRBV5-4
ASSGANTGELF,TRBJ2-2,TRBV9
ASSQGTEDTAFGYT,TRBJ1-2,TRBV3-1/TRBV3-2
ASSGPGNGYT,TRBJ1-2,TRBV18
ASGLPSQGQDYSPLH,TRBJ1-6,TRBV6-2/TRBV6-3
ASSSGTFNNEKLF,TRBJ1-4,TRBV5-1
ASSQLDSGGTDTQY,TRBJ2-3,TRBV4-1
ASRRDSRGYT,TRBJ1-2,TRBV2
ASSSTKIDSYEQY,TRBJ2-7,TRBV6-6
ASSYRGSPGEQY,TRBJ2-7,TRBV6-5
ASTGGSQVSGNTIY,TRBJ1-3,TRBV5-1
ASSESEGAKHSHEQF,TRBJ2-1,TRBV25-1
ASSPFTGQGLHEQY,TRBJ2-7,TRBV19
ASSRDSYEQY,TRBJ2-7,TRBV6-6
ASSQGGSTGTYEQY,TRBJ2-7,TRBV3-1/TRBV3-2
ASSEAGSGSGNEQF,TRBJ2-1,TRBV6-1
ASSDGAAGDTGELF,TRBJ2-2,TRBV10-1
SASNPQGVNNQPQH,TRBJ1-5,TRBV20-1
ASSPGQHNTEAF,TRBJ1-1,TRBV5-1
ARSLQGRLGTEAF,TRBJ1-1,TRBV5-3
ASTPGTRSPRQF,TRBJ2-1,TRBV6-5
ASSRGTASNQPQH,TRBJ1-5,TRBV7-9
ASGPTGVPYEQY,TRBJ2-7,TRBV12-5
ASSEGDDTGELF,TRBJ2-2,TRBV6-5
ASSLAGGTGGHEQY,TRBJ2-7,TRBV5-1
ASSLNRGMNTEAF,TRBJ1-1,TRBV14
ASSPIYTGELF,TRBJ2-2,TRBV12-3/TRBV12-4
ASSTDRGNSQPQH,TRBJ1-5,TRBV2
ASSVPGGSQPQH,TRBJ1-5,TRBV10-2
ATTETGGTDTQY,TRBJ2-3,TRBV5-1
ASSLAGWDTEAF,TRBJ1-1,TRBV5-1